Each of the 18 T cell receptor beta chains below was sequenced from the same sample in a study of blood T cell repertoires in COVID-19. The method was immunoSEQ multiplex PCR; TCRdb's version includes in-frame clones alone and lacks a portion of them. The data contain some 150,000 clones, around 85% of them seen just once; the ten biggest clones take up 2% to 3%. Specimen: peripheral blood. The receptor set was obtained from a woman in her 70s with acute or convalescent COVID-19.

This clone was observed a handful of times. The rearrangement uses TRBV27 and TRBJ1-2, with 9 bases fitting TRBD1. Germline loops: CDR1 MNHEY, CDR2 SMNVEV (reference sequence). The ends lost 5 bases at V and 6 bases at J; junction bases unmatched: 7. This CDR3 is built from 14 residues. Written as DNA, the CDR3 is TGTGCCAGCAGTAAGGGGACAGGGATGGATGGCTACACCTTC. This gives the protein CASSKGTGMDGYTF.

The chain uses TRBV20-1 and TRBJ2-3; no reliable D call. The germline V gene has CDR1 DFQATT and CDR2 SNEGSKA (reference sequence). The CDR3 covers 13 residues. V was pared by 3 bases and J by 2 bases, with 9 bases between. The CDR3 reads CSASKQTTDTQYF. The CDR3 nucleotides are TGCAGTGCTAGTAAACAGACCACAGATACGCAGTATTTT.

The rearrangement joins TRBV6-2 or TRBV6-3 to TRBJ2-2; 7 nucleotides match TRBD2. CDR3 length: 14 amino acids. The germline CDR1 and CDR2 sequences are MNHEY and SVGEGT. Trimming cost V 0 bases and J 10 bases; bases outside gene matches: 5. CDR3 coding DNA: TGTGCCAGCAGTTACTCGAGACTAGCTGTGGAGCTGTTTTTT. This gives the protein CASSYSRLAVELFF.

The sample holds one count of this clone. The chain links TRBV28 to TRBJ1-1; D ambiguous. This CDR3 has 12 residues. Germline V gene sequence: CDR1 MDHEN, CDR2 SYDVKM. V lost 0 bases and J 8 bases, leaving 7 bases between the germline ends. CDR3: CASSLWQKEAFF. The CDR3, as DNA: TGTGCCAGCAGTTTATGGCAGAAGGAAGCTTTCTTT.

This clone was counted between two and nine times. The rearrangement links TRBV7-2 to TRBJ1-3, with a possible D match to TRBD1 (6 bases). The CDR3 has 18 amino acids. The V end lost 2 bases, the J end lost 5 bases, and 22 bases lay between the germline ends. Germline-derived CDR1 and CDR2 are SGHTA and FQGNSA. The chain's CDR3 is CASSLLRTAPEVRNTIYF. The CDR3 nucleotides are TGTGCCAGCAGCTTATTGCGGACAGCGCCCGAGGTTCGAAACACCATATATTTT.

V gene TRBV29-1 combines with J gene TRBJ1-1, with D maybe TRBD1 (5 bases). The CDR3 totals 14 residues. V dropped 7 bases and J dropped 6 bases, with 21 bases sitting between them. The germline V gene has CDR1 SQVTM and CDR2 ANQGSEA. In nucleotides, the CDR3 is TGCAGCGCTAAACGGGGCCCGGGGGGATCTGAAGCTTTCTTT. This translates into CSAKRGPGGSEAFF.

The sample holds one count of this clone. CDR3 nucleotide sequence: TGTGCCAGCAGCTTAGAGACAGGGGGCATGAACACTGAAGCTTTCTTT. Translated, it gives CASSLETGGMNTEAFF. The chain joins TRBV7-9 to TRBJ1-1, with 10 bases matching TRBD1. The junction had 2 bases not matched to a gene; V was cut back by 1 base and J by 0 bases. Germline V gene sequence: CDR1 SEHNR, CDR2 FQNEAQ (reference sequence). CDR3 size: 16 residues.

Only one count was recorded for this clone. The CDR3 region has the DNA TGTGCGACCGGGGGGTGGGGGAGCAATCAGCCCCAGCATTTT. It codes for CATGGWGSNQPQHF. The chain joins TRBV24-1 to TRBJ1-5, with D possibly TRBD1 on 5 matching bases. Per germline, CDR1 KGHDR and CDR2 SFDVKD. The CDR3 is 14 amino acids.

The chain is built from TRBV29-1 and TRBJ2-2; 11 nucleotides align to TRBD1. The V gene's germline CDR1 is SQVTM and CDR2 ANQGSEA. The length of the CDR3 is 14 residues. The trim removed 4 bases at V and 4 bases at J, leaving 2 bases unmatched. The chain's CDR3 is CSVGDRGGTGELFF. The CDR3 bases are TGCAGCGTTGGGGACAGGGGGGGCACCGGGGAGCTGTTTTTT.

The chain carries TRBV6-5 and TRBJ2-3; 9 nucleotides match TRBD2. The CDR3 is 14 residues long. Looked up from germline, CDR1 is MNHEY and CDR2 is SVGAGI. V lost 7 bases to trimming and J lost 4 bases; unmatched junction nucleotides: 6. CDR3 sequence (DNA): TGTGCCAGCAAGCCGGGACTAGCAGCAGATACGCAGTATTTT. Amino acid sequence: CASKPGLAADTQYF.

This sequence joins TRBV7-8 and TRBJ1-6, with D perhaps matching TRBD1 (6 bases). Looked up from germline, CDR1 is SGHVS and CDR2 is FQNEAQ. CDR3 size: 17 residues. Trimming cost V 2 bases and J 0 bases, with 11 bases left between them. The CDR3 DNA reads TGTGCCAGCAGCTTAAGGGGGAAATACTCCTATAATTCACCCCTCCACTTT. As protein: CASSLRGKYSYNSPLHF. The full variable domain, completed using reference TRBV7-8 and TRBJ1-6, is GAGVSQSPRYKVAKRGQDVALRCDPISGHVSLFWYQQALGQGPEFLTYFQNEAQLDKSGLPSDRFFAERPEGSVSTLKIQRTQQEDSAVYLCASSLRGKYSYNSPLHFGNGTRLTVT.

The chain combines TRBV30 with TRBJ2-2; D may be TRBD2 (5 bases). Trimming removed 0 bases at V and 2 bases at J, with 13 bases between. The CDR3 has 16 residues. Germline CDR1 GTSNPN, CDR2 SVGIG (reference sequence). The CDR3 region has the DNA TGTGCCTGGAGTGTACTTCGACTATCAAACACCGGGGAGCTGTTTTTT. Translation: CAWSVLRLSNTGELFF. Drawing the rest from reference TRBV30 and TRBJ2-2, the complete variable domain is SQTIHQWPATLVQPVGSPLSLECTVEGTSNPNLYWYRQAAGRGLQLLFYSVGIGQISSEVPQNLSASRPQDRQFILSSKKLLLSDSGFYLCAWSVLRLSNTGELFFGEGSRLTVL.

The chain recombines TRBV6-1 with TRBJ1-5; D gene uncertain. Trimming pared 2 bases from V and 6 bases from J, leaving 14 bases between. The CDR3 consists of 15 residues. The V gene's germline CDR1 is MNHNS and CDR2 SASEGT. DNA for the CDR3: TGTGCCAGCAGTGAAAATGTCTTCGGGGTTCAGCCCCAGCATTTT. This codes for CASSENVFGVQPQHF.

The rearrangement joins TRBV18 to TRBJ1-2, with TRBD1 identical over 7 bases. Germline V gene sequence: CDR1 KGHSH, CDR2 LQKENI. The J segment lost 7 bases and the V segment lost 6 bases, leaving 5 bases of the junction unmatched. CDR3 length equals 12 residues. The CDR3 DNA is TGTGCCAGCTCTCCCGACAGGGTTGGCTACACCTTC. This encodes CASSPDRVGYTF.

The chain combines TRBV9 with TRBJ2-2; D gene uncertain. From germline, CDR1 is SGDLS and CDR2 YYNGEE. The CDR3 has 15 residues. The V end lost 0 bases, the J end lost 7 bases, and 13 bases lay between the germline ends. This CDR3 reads CASSVAPISHGELFF. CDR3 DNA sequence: TGTGCCAGCAGCGTAGCCCCTATCTCGCACGGGGAGCTGTTTTTT. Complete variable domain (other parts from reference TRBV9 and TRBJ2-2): DSGVTQTPKHLITATGQRVTLRCSPRSGDLSVYWYQQSLDQGLQFLIQYYNGEERAKGNILERFSAQQFPDLHSELNLSSLELGDSALYFCASSVAPISHGELFFGEGSRLTVL.

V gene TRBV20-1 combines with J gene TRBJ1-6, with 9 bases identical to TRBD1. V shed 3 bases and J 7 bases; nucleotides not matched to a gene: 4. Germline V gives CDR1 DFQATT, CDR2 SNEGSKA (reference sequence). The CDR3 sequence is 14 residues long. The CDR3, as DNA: TGCAGTGCTAGTGGGACAGGGTGGAATTCACCCCTCCACTTT. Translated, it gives CSASGTGWNSPLHF.

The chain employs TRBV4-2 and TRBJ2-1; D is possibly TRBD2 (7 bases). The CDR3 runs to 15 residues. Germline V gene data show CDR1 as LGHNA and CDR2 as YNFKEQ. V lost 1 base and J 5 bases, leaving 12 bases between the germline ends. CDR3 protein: CASSQVGGPHNEQFF. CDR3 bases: TGTGCCAGCAGCCAAGTGGGGGGGCCACACAATGAGCAGTTCTTC.

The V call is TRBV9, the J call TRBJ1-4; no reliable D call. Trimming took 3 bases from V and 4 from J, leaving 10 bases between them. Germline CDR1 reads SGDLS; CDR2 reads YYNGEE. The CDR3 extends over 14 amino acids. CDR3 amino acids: CASSARHGNEKLFF. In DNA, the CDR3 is TGTGCCAGCAGCGCCCGACATGGTAATGAAAAACTGTTTTTT.